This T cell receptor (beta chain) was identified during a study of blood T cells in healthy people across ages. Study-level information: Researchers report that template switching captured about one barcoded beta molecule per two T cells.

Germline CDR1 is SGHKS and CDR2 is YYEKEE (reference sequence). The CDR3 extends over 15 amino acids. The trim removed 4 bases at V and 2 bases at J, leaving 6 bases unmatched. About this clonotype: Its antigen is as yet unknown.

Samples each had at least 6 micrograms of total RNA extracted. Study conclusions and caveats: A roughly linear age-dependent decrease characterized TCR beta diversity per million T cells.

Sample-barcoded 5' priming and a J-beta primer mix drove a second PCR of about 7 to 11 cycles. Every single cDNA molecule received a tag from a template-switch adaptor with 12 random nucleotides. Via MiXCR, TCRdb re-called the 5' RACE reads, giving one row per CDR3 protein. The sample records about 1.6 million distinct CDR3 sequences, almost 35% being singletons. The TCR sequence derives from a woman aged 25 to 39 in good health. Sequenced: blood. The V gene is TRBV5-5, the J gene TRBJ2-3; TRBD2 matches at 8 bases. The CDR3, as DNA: TGTGCCAGCAGCCTTAGCGGGGAGACCACAGATACGCAGTATTTT. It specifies CASSLSGETTDTQYF. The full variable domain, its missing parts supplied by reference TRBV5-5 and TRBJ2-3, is DAGVTQSPTHLIKTRGQQVTLRCSPISGHKSVSWYQQVLGQGPQFIFQYYEKEERGRGNFPDRFSARQFPNYSSELNVNALLLGDSALYLCASSLSGETTDTQYFGPGTRLTVL.